One and the same sample provided the 23 T cell receptor beta chains below, sequenced in a study of T cells in Graves' hyperthyroidism and ophthalmopathy. Amplified regions were TCR beta CDR3 sequences from RNA transcripts. HTBI primers were employed in a first-round RT-PCR of the TCR CDR3. Using its own MiXCR run on the multiplex PCR reads, TCRdb lists one record per CDR3 protein. The sample lists 250,000 to 300,000 distinct CDR3 sequences; more than 15% were seen once. Material for sequencing was blood. The receptors were gathered from an older woman with Graves' ophthalmopathy.

Many counts were recorded for this clonotype. This rearrangement joins TRBV28 to TRBJ1-2, with TRBD1 matching 8 bases. Germline V lookup: CDR1 MDHEN, CDR2 SYDVKM. This CDR3 is 16 amino acids long. After removal of 6 bases from V and 8 bases from J, the junction contained 17 bases not matched to a gene. CDR3 coding DNA: TGTGCCAGCAGCCGCGGGACAGGCTTGTTTTATAGGGGCTACACCTTC. This sequence encodes CASSRGTGLFYRGYTF.

The chain recombines TRBV7-2 with TRBJ2-1; the D gene is possibly TRBD2 (5 bases). CDR1 is SGHTA, CDR2 FQGNSA, per germline. This CDR3 is 15 amino acids long. V was pared by 6 bases and J by 6 bases, with 18 bases between. The CDR3 spells CASRPDRGEGNEQFF. In DNA, the CDR3 is TGTGCCAGCAGGCCAGACCGAGGCGAGGGCAATGAGCAGTTCTTC.

The rearrangement uses TRBV20-1 and TRBJ2-7; 9 nucleotides align to TRBD1. The length of the CDR3 is 14 residues. V dropped 4 bases and J dropped 6; count of bases not matched to a gene: 10. Germline V gene sequence: CDR1 DFQATT, CDR2 SNEGSKA (reference sequence). CDR3 loop: CSAILGTGYFEQYF. Here the CDR3 DNA reads TGCAGTGCTATTCTCGGGACAGGGTATTTCGAGCAGTACTTC.

This clonotype came up many times. The rearrangement uses TRBV20-1 and TRBJ2-5, with D tentatively TRBD1 (6 bases). CDR3 length: 11 amino acids. V gave up 4 bases and J gave up 7 bases, with 10 bases separating them. The V gene's germline CDR1 is DFQATT and CDR2 SNEGSKA (reference sequence). The CDR3 nucleotides read TGCAGTGCTACAGGGGATGCGACCCAGTACTTC. It specifies CSATGDATQYF.

This clonotype was observed many times. This chain uses TRBV10-3 with TRBJ2-5; unclear D gene. This CDR3 region has 14 residues. Trimming shortened V by 3 bases and J by 1 base, and 9 bases separated the two germline ends. Germline V lookup: CDR1 ENHRY, CDR2 SYGVKD. The CDR3 region has the DNA TGTGCCATCAGTGACCCCGTATCCCAAGAGACCCAGTACTTC. This sequence encodes CAISDPVSQETQYF.

This clonotype was seen many times. Written as DNA, the CDR3 is TGCAGTGCTGCGACAGGGGTTGGGACCCAGTACTTC. Translated: CSAATGVGTQYF. The V gene is TRBV20-1, the J gene TRBJ2-5, with 8 bases matching TRBD1. Germline-derived CDR1 and CDR2 are DFQATT and SNEGSKA (reference sequence). J was trimmed by 7 bases and V by 5 bases; bases with no gene match: 6. The CDR3 has 12 amino acids.

This chain links TRBV20-1 with TRBJ2-5, with 9 bases fitting TRBD2. The CDR3 spans 16 residues. V trimming: 4 bases; J trimming: 2 bases; junction bases outside the gene matches: 11. The V gene's germline CDR1 is DFQATT and CDR2 SNEGSKA (reference sequence). In DNA, the CDR3 is TGCAGTGCTACTCTTGTCGCGGGGGGGGATCAAGAGACCCAGTACTTC. Protein product: CSATLVAGGDQETQYF.

Concerning this clonotype itself: A much larger clone differs by one base, so this may be a read error. The chain combines TRBV10-3 with TRBJ1-1; D gene uncertain. From germline, CDR1 is ENHRY and CDR2 SYGVKD. Trimming removed 3 bases at V and 5 bases at J, with 10 bases between. The CDR3 loop spans 13 amino acids. This CDR3 is CAISDSTFTEAFF. CDR3 DNA sequence: TGTGCCATCAGTGATTCGACTTTTACTGAAGCTTTCTTT.

This clonotype was recorded many times. This chain joins TRBV5-1 and TRBJ1-5; 7 nucleotides agree with TRBD1. Germline CDR1 SGHRS, CDR2 YFSETQ. This CDR3 comprises 16 residues. J lost 0 bases, V lost 4 bases, and 7 bases had no gene match. CDR3 loop: CASSPGQLYSNQPQHF. DNA of the CDR3: TGCGCCAGCAGCCCGGGACAGCTTTATAGCAATCAGCCCCAGCATTTT.

As concerns this clonotype: The CDR3 does not close with the conserved phenylalanine or tryptophan, likely indicating a read error. The rearrangement links TRBV4-3 to TRBJ1-6; D remains ambiguous. This CDR3 region has 15 residues. Germline assignment: CDR1 LGHNA and CDR2 YSLEER. With 5 bases removed from V and 4 bases from J, the gap between germline ends came to 12 bases. This CDR3 reads CASSTRTAYNSPLHL. CDR3 bases: TGCGCCAGCAGCACCCGGACGGCATATAATTCACCCCTCCACCTT.

Of note for this clonotype: It may be a read error: a sequence one base away is much more abundant. The genes are TRBV28 and TRBJ2-3, with D perhaps given as TRBD1 or TRBD2 (6 bases each). Germline assignment: CDR1 MDHEN and CDR2 SYDVKM. The CDR3 is made up of 15 amino acids. V lost 3 bases to trimming and J lost 4 bases, with 14 bases between them. CDR3 amino acids: CASSFGGQRADTQYF. CDR3 coding DNA: TGTGCCAGCAGTTTTGGGGGGCAGAGGGCAGATACGCAGTATTTT. Supplemented by reference TRBV28 and TRBJ2-3, the full variable domain reads DVKVTQSSRYLVKRTGEKVFLECVQDMDHENMFWYRQDPGLGLRLIYFSYDVKMKEKGDIPEGYSVSREKKERFSLILESASTNQTSMYLCASSFGGQRADTQYFGPGTRLTVL.

This clonotype has a count of ten or more. The genes are TRBV7-2 and TRBJ2-4; D possibly matches TRBD1 or TRBD2 (5 bases each). V lost 3 bases to trimming and J lost 11 bases, with 14 bases between them. Germline values: CDR1 SGHTA, CDR2 FQGNSA. This CDR3 region has 13 residues. The DNA of the CDR3 is TGTGCCAGCAGCTTTGAAATGGGACGCGTTCAGTACTTC. Protein: CASSFEMGRVQYF.

This clonotype has at least ten counts. V usage is TRBV11-2 and J usage is TRBJ2-5; 9 bases line up with TRBD2. The germline CDR1 and CDR2 sequences are SGHAT and FQNNGV. This CDR3 region has 14 residues. With 5 bases clipped from V and 3 bases from J, the junction kept 4 bases outside the gene matches. The CDR3 reads CASSDASGKETQYF. The CDR3 coding sequence is TGTGCCAGCAGCGACGCTAGCGGGAAAGAGACCCAGTACTTC.

This clonotype was observed a handful of times. The chain joins TRBV9 to TRBJ2-2; either TRBD1 or TRBD2 may supply D (5 bases each). CDR3 length equals 16 residues. Germline V gene data show CDR1 as SGDLS and CDR2 as YYNGEE. Deletions cut 5 bases from V and 1 base from J, with 15 bases between. CDR3 sequence: CASSFGAQKNTGELFF. CDR3 in DNA: TGTGCCAGCAGTTTCGGGGCTCAAAAGAACACCGGGGAGCTGTTTTTT.

V usage is TRBV4-1 and J usage is TRBJ2-3; a possible D gene is TRBD2 (6 bases). Germline lookup yields CDR1 MGHRA and CDR2 YSYEKL. The CDR3 is 18 amino acids. Trimming shortened V by 4 bases and J by 3 bases, and 23 bases separated the two germline ends. Here the CDR3 DNA reads TGCGCCAGCAGCCTTCCTTTGGGGTCTCGGGAGCTAACAGATACGCAGTATTTT. It translates to CASSLPLGSRELTDTQYF.

The chain recombines TRBV10-3 with TRBJ2-7, with 8 bases fitting TRBD1. V lost 3 bases and J lost 9; bases outside the gene matches: 19. This CDR3 spans 17 amino acids. The V gene's germline CDR1 is ENHRY and CDR2 SYGVKD. The DNA for the CDR3 is TGTGCCATCAGTGACTCCGACAGGGGAGCGGTCGGCGTTAGGCAGTACTTC. Protein: CAISDSDRGAVGVRQYF.

This clonotype was recorded at least ten times. This chain joins TRBV30 and TRBJ2-4, with 8 nucleotides matching TRBD1. V gave up 5 bases and J gave up 1 base; unmatched junction bases: 7. Germline assignment: CDR1 GTSNPN and CDR2 SVGIG (reference sequence). The CDR3 contains 15 residues. CDR3 sequence reads: CAWDRGMVAKNIQYF. CDR3 nucleotides: TGTGCCTGGGACAGGGGAATGGTCGCCAAAAACATTCAGTACTTC. The complete variable domain, with remaining parts taken from reference TRBV30 and TRBJ2-4, reads SQTIHQWPATLVQPVGSPLSLECTVEGTSNPNLYWYRQAAGRGLQLLFYSVGIGQISSEVPQNLSASRPQDRQFILSSKKLLLSDSGFYLCAWDRGMVAKNIQYFGAGTRLSVL.

V is TRBV20-1 and J is TRBJ2-5, with 12 positions matching TRBD2. This CDR3 contains 16 residues. The germline V gene encodes CDR1 DFQATT and CDR2 SNEGSKA (reference sequence). J lost 0 bases, V lost 3 bases, and 5 bases had no gene match. Written as DNA, the CDR3 is TGCAGTGCTAGGAGAGGACTAGCGGGAAACCAAGAGACCCAGTACTTC. Translating gives CSARRGLAGNQETQYF.

The sample holds a few counts of this clonotype. The chain couples TRBV7-2 to TRBJ2-3; D call uncertain. The V gene lost 6 bases and the J gene lost 6 bases, with 16 bases spanning the gap. The CDR3 consists of 14 residues. CDR1 is SGHTA and CDR2 is FQGNSA in the germline V gene. CDR3 DNA sequence: TGTGCCAGCAGTGTCCAGGCGCCCCCGGATACGCAGTATTTT. This codes for CASSVQAPPDTQYF.

Many counts were recorded for this clonotype. The genes are TRBV14 and TRBJ2-2; unclear D gene. V lost 4 bases to trimming and J lost 0 bases, with 6 bases between them. The CDR3 is made up of 14 amino acids. Germline-derived CDR1 and CDR2 are SGHDN and FVKESK. The CDR3, as DNA: TGTGCCAGCAGCCGGCACTCGAACACCGGGGAGCTGTTTTTT. Translating gives CASSRHSNTGELFF.

This clonotype was observed a handful of times. The V gene is TRBV6-1, the J gene TRBJ1-5, with unresolved D. There are 13 residues in the CDR3. The V and J ends lost 3 bases and 6 bases respectively, with 9 bases between them. Germline values: CDR1 MNHNS, CDR2 SASEGT. The CDR3 loop reads CASSDGVVQPQHF. The DNA of the CDR3 is TGTGCCAGCAGTGATGGGGTAGTTCAGCCCCAGCATTTT.

The CDR3 is CASSLDPDGQRAFF. CDR3 coding DNA: TGTGCCAGCAGCTTGGACCCTGACGGGCAAAGAGCTTTCTTT. The chain employs TRBV5-4 and TRBJ1-1; no reliable D call. Trimming left V 0 bases short and J 10 bases short, with 16 bases between. Per the germline V gene, CDR1 is SGHNT and CDR2 is YYREEE (reference sequence). The length of the CDR3 is 14 residues.

This clonotype was observed at least ten times. The chain uses TRBV18 and TRBJ2-7; no definite D call. The length of the CDR3 is 15 residues. Germline CDR1 reads KGHSH; CDR2 reads LQKENI. The ends were cut back, 0 bases at V and 0 bases at J, with 9 bases in the middle. The CDR3 DNA reads as TGTGCCAGCTCACCACCGTCGGCAGGCTCCTACGAGCAGTACTTC. Its protein is CASSPPSAGSYEQYF.